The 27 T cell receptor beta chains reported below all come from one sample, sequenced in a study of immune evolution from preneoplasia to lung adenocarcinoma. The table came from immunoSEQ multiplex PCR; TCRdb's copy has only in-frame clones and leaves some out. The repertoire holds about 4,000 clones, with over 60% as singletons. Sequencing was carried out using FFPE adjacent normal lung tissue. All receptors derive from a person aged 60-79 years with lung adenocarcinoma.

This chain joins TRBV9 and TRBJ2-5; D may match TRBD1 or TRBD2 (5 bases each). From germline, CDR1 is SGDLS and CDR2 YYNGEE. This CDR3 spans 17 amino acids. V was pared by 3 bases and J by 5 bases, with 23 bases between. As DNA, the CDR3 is TGTGCCAGCAGCGGGTGGGTGAGGGGATTCACGGGGGAGACCCAGTACTTC. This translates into CASSGWVRGFTGETQYF. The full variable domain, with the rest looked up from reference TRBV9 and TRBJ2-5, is DSGVTQTPKHLITATGQRVTLRCSPRSGDLSVYWYQQSLDQGLQFLIQYYNGEERAKGNILERFSAQQFPDLHSELNLSSLELGDSALYFCASSGWVRGFTGETQYFGPGTRLLVL.

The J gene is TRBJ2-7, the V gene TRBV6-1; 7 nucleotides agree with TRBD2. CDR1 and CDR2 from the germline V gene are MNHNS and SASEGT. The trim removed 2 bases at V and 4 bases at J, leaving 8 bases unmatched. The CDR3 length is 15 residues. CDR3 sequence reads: CASSEWAGEFYEQYF. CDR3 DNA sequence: TGTGCCAGCAGTGAATGGGCGGGAGAGTTTTACGAGCAGTACTTC.

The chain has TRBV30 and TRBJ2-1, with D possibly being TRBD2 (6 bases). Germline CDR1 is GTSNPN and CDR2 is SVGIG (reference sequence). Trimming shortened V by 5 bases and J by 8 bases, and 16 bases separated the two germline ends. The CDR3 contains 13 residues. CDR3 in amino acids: CAWAGRETDEQFF. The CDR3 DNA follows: TGTGCCTGGGCGGGACGGGAGACCGATGAGCAGTTCTTC.

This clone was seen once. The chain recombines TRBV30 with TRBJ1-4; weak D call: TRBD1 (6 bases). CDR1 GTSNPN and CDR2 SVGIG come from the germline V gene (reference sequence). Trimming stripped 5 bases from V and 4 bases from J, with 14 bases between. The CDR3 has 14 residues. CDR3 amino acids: CAWGHDRLNEKLFF. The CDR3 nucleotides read TGTGCCTGGGGGCACGACAGGCTTAATGAAAAACTGTTTTTT. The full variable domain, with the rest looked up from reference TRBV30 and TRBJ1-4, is SQTIHQWPATLVQPVGSPLSLECTVEGTSNPNLYWYRQAAGRGLQLLFYSVGIGQISSEVPQNLSASRPQDRQFILSSKKLLLSDSGFYLCAWGHDRLNEKLFFGSGTQLSVL.

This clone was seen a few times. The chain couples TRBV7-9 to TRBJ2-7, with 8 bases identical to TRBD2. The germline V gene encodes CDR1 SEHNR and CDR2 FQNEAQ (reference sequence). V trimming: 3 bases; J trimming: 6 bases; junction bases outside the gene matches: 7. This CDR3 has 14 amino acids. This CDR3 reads CASSFAAGAGEQYF. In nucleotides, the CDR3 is TGTGCCAGCAGCTTTGCAGCGGGAGCAGGCGAGCAGTACTTC.

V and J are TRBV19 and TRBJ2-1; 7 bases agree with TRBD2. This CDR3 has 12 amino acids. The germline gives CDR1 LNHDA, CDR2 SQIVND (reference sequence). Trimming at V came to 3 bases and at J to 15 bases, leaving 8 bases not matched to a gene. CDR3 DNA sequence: TGTGCCAGTAGTATCGGTGGTAGCGGGTGGTTCTTC. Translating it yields CASSIGGSGWFF.

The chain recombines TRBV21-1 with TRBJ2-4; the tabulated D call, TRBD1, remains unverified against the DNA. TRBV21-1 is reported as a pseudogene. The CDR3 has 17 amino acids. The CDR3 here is CASSKVSGGRPKNIQYF. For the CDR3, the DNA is TGTGCCAGCAGCAAAGTGAGTGGGGGCCGTCCCAAAAACATTCAGTACTTC.

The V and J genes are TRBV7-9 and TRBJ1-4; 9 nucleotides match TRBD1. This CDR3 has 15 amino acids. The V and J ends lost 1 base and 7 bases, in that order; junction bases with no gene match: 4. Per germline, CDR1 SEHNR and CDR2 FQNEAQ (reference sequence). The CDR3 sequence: CASSLETGGSEKLFF. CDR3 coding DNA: TGTGCCAGCAGCTTAGAGACAGGGGGTAGTGAAAAACTGTTTTTT.

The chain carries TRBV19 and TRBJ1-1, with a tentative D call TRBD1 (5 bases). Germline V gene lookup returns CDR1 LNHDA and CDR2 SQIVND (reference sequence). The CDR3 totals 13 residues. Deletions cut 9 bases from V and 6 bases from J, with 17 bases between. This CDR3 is CASRLGTRAEAFF. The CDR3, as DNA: TGTGCCAGCCGTCTCGGGACGCGGGCTGAAGCTTTCTTT.

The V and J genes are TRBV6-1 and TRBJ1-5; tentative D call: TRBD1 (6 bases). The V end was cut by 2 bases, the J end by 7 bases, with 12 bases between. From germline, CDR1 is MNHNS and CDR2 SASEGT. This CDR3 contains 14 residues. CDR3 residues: CASSELRGYQPQHF. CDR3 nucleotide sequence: TGTGCCAGCAGTGAATTGAGGGGGTACCAGCCCCAGCATTTT.

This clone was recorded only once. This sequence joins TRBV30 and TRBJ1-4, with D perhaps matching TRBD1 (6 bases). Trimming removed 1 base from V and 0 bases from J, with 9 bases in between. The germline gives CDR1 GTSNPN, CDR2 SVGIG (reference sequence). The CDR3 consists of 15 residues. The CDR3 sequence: CAWSEGTSTNEKLFF. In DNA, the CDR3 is TGTGCCTGGAGTGAAGGGACATCAACTAATGAAAAACTGTTTTTT.

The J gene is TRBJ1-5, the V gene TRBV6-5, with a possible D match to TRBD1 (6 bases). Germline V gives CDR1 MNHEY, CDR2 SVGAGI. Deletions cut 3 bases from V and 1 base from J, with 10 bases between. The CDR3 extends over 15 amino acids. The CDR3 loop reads CASSYSGQSNQPQHF. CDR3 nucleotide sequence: TGTGCCAGCAGTTATTCGGGACAAAGCAATCAGCCCCAGCATTTT.

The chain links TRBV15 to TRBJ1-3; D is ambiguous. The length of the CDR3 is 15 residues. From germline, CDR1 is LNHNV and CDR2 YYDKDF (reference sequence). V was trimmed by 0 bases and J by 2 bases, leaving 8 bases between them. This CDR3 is CATSRDRTAGNTIYF. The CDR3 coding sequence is TGTGCCACCAGCAGAGACCGGACTGCTGGAAACACCATATATTTT.

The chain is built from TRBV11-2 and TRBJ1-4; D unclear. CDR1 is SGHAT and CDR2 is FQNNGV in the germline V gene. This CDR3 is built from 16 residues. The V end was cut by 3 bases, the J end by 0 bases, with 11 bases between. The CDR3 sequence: CASSFGTFATNEKLFF. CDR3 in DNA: TGTGCCAGCAGCTTCGGAACATTTGCAACTAATGAAAAACTGTTTTTT. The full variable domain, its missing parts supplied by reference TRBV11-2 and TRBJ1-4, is EAGVAQSPRYKIIEKRQSVAFWCNPISGHATLYWYQQILGQGPKLLIQFQNNGVVDDSQLPKDRFSAERLKGVDSTLKIQPAKLEDSAVYLCASSFGTFATNEKLFFGSGTQLSVL.

Here the CDR3 reads CASSPTGQGGSGNTIYF. The CDR3 DNA is TGTGCCAGCAGCCCGACAGGACAGGGGGGCTCTGGAAACACCATATATTTT. The V gene is TRBV11-2, the J gene TRBJ1-3, with TRBD1 matching 10 bases. Germline CDR1 and CDR2: SGHAT and FQNNGV. The V and J ends lost 5 bases and 0 bases, in that order; junction bases with no gene match: 7. The CDR3 runs 17 residues.

The DNA of the CDR3 is TGTGCCAGCTCAGGACAGGGGTATGGCTACACCTTC. Its translation: CASSGQGYGYTF. The gene calls are TRBV27 and TRBJ1-2, with TRBD1 matching 9 bases. The CDR3 consists of 12 residues. Per germline, CDR1 MNHEY and CDR2 SMNVEV (reference sequence). Unmatched junction bases numbered 3, after V lost 8 bases and J lost 5 bases.

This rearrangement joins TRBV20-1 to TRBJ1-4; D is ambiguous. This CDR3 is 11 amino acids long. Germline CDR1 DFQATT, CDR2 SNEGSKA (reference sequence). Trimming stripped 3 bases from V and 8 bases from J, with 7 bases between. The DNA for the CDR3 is TGCAGTGCTAGCCTTACGGAAAAACTGTTTTTT. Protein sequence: CSASLTEKLFF.

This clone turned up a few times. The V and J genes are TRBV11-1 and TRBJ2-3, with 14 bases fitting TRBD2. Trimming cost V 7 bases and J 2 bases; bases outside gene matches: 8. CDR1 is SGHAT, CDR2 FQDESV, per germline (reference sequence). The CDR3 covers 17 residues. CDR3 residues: CASNQGLAGEVTDTQYF. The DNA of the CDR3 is TGTGCCAGCAACCAGGGACTAGCGGGGGAAGTCACAGATACGCAGTATTTT.

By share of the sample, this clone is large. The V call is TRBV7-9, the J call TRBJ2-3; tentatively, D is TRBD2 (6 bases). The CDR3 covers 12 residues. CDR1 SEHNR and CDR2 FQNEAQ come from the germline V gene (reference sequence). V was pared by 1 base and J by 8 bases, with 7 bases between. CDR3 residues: CASSLVGGTQYF. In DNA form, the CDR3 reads TGTGCCAGCAGCTTAGTCGGGGGTACGCAGTATTTT.

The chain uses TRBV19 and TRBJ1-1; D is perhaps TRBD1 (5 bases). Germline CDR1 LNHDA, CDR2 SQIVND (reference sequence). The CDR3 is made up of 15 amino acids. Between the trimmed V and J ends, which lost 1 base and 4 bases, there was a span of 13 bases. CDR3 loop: CASSIGAGSTTEAFF. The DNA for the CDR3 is TGTGCCAGTAGTATAGGGGCAGGGTCAACCACTGAAGCTTTCTTT.

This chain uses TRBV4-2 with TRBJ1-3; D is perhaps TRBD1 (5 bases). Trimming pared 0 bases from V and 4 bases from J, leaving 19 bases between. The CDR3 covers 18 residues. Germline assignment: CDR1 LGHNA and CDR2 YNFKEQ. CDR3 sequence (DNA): TGTGCCAGCAGCCAAGATGGGGCCGCAATAGGGAGAGGAAACACCATATATTTT. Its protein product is CASSQDGAAIGRGNTIYF.

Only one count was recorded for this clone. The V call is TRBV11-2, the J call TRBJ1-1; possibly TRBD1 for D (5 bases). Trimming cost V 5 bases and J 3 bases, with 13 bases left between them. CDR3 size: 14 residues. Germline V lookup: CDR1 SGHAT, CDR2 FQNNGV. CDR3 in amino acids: CASSPGLRDTEAFF. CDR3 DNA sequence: TGTGCCAGCAGCCCGGGACTGAGAGACACTGAAGCTTTCTTT.

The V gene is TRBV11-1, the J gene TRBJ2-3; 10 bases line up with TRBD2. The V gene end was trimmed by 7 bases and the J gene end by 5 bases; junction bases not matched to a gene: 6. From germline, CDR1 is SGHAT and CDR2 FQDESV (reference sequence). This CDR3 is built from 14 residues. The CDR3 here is CASTGAGGLDTQYF. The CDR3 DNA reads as TGTGCCAGCACTGGAGCGGGAGGGTTAGATACGCAGTATTTT. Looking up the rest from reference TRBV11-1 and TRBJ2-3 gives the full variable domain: EAEVAQSPRYKITEKSQAVAFWCDPISGHATLYWYRQILGQGPELLVQFQDESVVDDSQLPKDRFSAERLKGVDSTLKIQPAELGDSAMYLCASTGAGGLDTQYFGPGTRLTVL.

The CDR3, as DNA: TGCGCCAGCAGCTTGGAGCTAGCTGGCGAGACCCAGTACTTC. Translation: CASSLELAGETQYF. The chain is built from TRBV5-1 and TRBJ2-5; possibly TRBD2 for D (5 bases). Looked up from germline, CDR1 is SGHRS and CDR2 is YFSETQ. The CDR3 is 14 amino acids. Trimming stripped 0 bases from V and 5 bases from J, with 11 bases between.

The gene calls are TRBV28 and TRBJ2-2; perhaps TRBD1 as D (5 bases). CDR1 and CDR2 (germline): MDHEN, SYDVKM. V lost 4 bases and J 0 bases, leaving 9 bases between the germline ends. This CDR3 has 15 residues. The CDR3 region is CASSSWTTNTGELFF. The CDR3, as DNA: TGTGCCAGCAGTTCATGGACAACGAACACCGGGGAGCTGTTTTTT.

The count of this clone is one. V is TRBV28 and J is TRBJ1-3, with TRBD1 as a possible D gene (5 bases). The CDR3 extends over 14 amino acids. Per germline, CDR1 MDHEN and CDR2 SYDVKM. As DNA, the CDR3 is TGTGTCTCGGGGCGGACGAACTCTGGAAACACCATATATTTT. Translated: CVSGRTNSGNTIYF.

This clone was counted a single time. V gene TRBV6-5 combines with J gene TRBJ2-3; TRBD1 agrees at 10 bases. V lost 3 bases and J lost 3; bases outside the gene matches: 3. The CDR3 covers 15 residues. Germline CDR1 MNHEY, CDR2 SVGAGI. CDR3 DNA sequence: TGTGCCAGCAGTTATGGACAGGGGGTTACAGATACGCAGTATTTT. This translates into CASSYGQGVTDTQYF.